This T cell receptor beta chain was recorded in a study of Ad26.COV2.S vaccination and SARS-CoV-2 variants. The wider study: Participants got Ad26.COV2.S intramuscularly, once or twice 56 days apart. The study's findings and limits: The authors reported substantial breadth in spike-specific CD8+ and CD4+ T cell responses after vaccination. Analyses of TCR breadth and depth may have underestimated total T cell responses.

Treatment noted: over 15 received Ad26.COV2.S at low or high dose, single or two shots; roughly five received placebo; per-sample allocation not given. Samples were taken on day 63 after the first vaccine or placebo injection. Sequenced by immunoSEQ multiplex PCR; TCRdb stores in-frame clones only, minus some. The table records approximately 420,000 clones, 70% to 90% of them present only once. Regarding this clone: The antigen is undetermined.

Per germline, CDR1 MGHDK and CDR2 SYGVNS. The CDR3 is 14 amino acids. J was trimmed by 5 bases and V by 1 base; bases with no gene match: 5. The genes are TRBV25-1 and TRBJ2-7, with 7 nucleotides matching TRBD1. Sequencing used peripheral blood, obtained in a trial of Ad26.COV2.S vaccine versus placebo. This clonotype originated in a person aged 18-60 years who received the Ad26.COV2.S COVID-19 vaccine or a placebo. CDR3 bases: TGTGCCAGCAGTGAATGGAACAGGGGAAACGAGCAGTACTTC. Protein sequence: CASSEWNRGNEQYF.